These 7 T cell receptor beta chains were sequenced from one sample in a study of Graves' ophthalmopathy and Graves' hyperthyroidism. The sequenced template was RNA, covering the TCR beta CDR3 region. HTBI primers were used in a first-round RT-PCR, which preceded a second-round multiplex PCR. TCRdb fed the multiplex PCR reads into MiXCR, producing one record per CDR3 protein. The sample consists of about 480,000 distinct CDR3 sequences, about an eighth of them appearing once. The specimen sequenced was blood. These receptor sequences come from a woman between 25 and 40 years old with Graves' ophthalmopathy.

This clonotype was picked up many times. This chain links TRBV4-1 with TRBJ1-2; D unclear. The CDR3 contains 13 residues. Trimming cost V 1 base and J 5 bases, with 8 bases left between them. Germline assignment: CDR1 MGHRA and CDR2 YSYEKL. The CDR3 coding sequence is TGCGCCAGCAGCCAAGCGGCAGAATATGGCTACACCTTC. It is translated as CASSQAAEYGYTF.

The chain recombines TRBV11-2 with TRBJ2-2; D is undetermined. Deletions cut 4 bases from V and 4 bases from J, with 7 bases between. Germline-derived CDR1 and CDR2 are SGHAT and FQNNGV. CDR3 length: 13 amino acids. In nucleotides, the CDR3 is TGTGCCAGCAGCTCTCCTACCACCGGGGAGCTGTTTTTT. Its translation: CASSSPTTGELFF. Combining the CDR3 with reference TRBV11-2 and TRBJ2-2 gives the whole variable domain EAGVAQSPRYKIIEKRQSVAFWCNPISGHATLYWYQQILGQGPKLLIQFQNNGVVDDSQLPKDRFSAERLKGVDSTLKIQPAKLEDSAVYLCASSSPTTGELFFGEGSRLTVL.

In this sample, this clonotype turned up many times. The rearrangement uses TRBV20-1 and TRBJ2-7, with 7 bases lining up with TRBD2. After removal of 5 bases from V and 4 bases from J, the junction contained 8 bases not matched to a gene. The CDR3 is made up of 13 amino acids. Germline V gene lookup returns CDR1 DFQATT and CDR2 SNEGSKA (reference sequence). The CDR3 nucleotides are TGCAGTGCTCTAGTTACTAGCGATTACGAGCAGTACTTC. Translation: CSALVTSDYEQYF.

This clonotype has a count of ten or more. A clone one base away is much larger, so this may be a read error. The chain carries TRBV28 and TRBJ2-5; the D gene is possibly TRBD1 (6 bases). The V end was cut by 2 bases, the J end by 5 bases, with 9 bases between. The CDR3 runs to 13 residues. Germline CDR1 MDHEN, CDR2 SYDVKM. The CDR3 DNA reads TGTGCCAGCAGTTTACAGGGGCGGGAGACCCAGTACTTC. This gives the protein CASSLQGRETQYF. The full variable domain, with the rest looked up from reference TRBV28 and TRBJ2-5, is DVKVTQSSRYLVKRTGEKVFLECVQDMDHENMFWYRQDPGLGLRLIYFSYDVKMKEKGDIPEGYSVSREKKERFSLILESASTNQTSMYLCASSLQGRETQYFGPGTRLLVL.

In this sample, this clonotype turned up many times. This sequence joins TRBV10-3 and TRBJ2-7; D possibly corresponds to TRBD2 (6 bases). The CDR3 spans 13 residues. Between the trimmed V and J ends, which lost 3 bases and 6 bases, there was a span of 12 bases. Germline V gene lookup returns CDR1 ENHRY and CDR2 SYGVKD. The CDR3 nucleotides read TGTGCCATCAGTGATTCCGCGGGACCCGAGCAGTACTTC. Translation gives CAISDSAGPEQYF.

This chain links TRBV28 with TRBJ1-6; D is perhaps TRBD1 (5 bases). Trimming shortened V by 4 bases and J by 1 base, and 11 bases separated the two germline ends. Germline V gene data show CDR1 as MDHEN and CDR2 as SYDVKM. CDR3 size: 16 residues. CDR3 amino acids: CASSSFQGSYNSPLHF. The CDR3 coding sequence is TGTGCCAGCAGTTCATTTCAGGGTTCCTATAATTCACCCCTCCACTTT. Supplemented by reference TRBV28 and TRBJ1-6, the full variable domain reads DVKVTQSSRYLVKRTGEKVFLECVQDMDHENMFWYRQDPGLGLRLIYFSYDVKMKEKGDIPEGYSVSREKKERFSLILESASTNQTSMYLCASSSFQGSYNSPLHFGNGTRLTVT.

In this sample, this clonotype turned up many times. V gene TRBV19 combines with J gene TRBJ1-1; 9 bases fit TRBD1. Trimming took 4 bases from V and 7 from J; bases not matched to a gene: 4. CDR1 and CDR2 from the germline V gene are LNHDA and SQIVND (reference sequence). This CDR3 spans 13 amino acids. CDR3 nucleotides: TGTGCCAGTAGTAACAGGGGGCGCGGTGAAGCTTTCTTT. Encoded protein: CASSNRGRGEAFF.